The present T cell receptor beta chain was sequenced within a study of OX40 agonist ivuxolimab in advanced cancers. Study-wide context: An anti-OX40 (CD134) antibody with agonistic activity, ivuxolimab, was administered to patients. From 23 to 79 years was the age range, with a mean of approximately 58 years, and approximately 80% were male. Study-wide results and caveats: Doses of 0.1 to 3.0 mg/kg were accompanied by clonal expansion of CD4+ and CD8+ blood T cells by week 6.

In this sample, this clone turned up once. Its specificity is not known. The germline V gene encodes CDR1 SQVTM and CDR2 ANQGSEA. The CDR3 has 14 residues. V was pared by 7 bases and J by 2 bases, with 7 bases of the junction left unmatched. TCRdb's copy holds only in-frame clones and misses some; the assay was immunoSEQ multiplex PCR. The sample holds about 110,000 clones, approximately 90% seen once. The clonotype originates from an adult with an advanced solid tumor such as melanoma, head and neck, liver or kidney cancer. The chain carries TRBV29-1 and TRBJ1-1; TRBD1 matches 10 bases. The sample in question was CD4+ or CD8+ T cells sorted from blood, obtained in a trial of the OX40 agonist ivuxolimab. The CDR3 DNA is TGCAGCGGGAGACAGGGGGCTTTTAACACTGAAGCTTTCTTT. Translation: CSGRQGAFNTEAFF.